This is a list of T cell receptor beta chains from one sample in a study of identical twins. Each CDR3 protein gets one entry after TCRdb re-called the 5' RACE reads with MiXCR. The profile shows some 260,000 distinct CDR3 sequences, around 15% of them singletons. Sequences were obtained from memory (CD45RO+) T cells sorted from blood. These receptors were collected from a woman between 18 and 29 years old in good health. Both conserved end residues are part of each CDR3. The D gene is left open where the match is weak. Size values are once, few and many counts, or a class for expanded clones, and some rows have none.

CDR3nt: TGTGCCAGCAGTTTCCACTTCCCTCAAGGGGCCCAGTACTTC
CDR3aa: CASSFHFPQGAQYF
d_gene: .
v_gene: TRBV27
j_gene: TRBJ2-5
abundance: .

CDR3nt: TGTGCCAGCAGTTTTCGACAGGGAAAGGAAAAACTGTTTTTT
CDR3aa: CASSFRQGKEKLFF
d_gene: TRBD1
v_gene: TRBV12-3/TRBV12-4
j_gene: TRBJ1-4
abundance: .

CDR3nt: TGTGCCAGCAGCTTAGGCGTACTTGTAAACAATGAGCAGTTCTTC
CDR3aa: CASSLGVLVNNEQFF
d_gene: .
v_gene: TRBV7-9
j_gene: TRBJ2-1
abundance: .

CDR3nt: TGTGCCAGCAGTGTGGAACCCGGGACAGCCATCAGGGAGCTGTTTTTT
CDR3aa: CASSVEPGTAIRELFF
d_gene: TRBD1
v_gene: TRBV12-3/TRBV12-4
j_gene: TRBJ2-2
abundance: few

CDR3nt: TGTGCCAGCAGCTTGGACCCATTTGGGCGTTCACCCCTCCACTTT
CDR3aa: CASSLDPFGRSPLHF
d_gene: .
v_gene: TRBV5-5
j_gene: TRBJ1-6
abundance: few

CDR3nt: TGTGCCAGCAGTCCTCGTTCTAGCGGTACTAGCACAGATACGCAGTATTTT
CDR3aa: CASSPRSSGTSTDTQYF
d_gene: TRBD2
v_gene: TRBV27
j_gene: TRBJ2-3
abundance: few

CDR3nt: TGTGCCATCAGTGACTATGAGGCGTGGGGGAATGGCTACACCTTC
CDR3aa: CAISDYEAWGNGYTF
d_gene: .
v_gene: TRBV10-3
j_gene: TRBJ1-2
abundance: .

CDR3nt: TGTGCCAGCAGCTTAGTTGCTAGGGCAGATACGCAGTATTTT
CDR3aa: CASSLVARADTQYF
d_gene: .
v_gene: TRBV7-9
j_gene: TRBJ2-3
abundance: few

CDR3nt: TGTGCCAGCTCGCTCAGTAGACGGAGGGGCCAGCCCCAGCATTTT
CDR3aa: CASSLSRRRGQPQHF
d_gene: .
v_gene: TRBV18
j_gene: TRBJ1-5
abundance: few

CDR3nt: TGTGCCAGCCTCGGCACAGATACGCAGTATTTT
CDR3aa: CASLGTDTQYF
d_gene: .
v_gene: TRBV12-3/TRBV12-4
j_gene: TRBJ2-3
abundance: many

CDR3nt: TGCAGTGCTAGAAAGACTGGGTTAGAGACCCAGTACTTC
CDR3aa: CSARKTGLETQYF
d_gene: .
v_gene: TRBV20-1
j_gene: TRBJ2-5
abundance: few

CDR3nt: TGCAGCGCCAACGGGGCCATTAACACTGAAGCTTTCTTT
CDR3aa: CSANGAINTEAFF
d_gene: .
v_gene: TRBV29-1
j_gene: TRBJ1-1
abundance: many

CDR3nt: TGTGCCAGCTTAACCGGCGGGAGGACAGATACGCAGTATTTT
CDR3aa: CASLTGGRTDTQYF
d_gene: TRBD2
v_gene: TRBV6-1
j_gene: TRBJ2-3
abundance: .

CDR3nt: TGCGCCAGCAGCCCGGGGTGGGAGACAACCTACGAGCAGTACTTC
CDR3aa: CASSPGWETTYEQYF
d_gene: .
v_gene: TRBV5-1
j_gene: TRBJ2-7
abundance: few

CDR3nt: TGCAGTGCCGCACGACTGGGAAAAGAGACCCAGTACTTC
CDR3aa: CSAARLGKETQYF
d_gene: .
v_gene: TRBV20-1
j_gene: TRBJ2-5
abundance: few

CDR3nt: TGCAGTGCTCTTCGCTTCGATAGGCCAGATACGCAGTATTTT
CDR3aa: CSALRFDRPDTQYF
d_gene: .
v_gene: TRBV20-1
j_gene: TRBJ2-3
abundance: .

CDR3nt: TGTGCCAGCAGCCAGCAGAGGCAAGAGACCCAGTACTTC
CDR3aa: CASSQQRQETQYF
d_gene: .
v_gene: TRBV4-2
j_gene: TRBJ2-5
abundance: many